This passage covers 32 T cell receptor beta chains from one sample sequenced in a study of T cells in Graves' hyperthyroidism and ophthalmopathy (dated by TCRdb to the late 2010s). The method behind the library was multiplex PCR. Sequencing used an Illumina HiSeq 2000. Amplification of TCR beta CDR3 regions was carried out from RNA transcripts. The first round of RT-PCR for the TCR CDR3 was performed with the HTBI primer set and the Qiagen OneStep RT-PCR kit. The raw public data were reprocessed by TCRdb itself: fastp quality trimming at Q25, MiXCR clonotype calling, in-frame beta chains only. Entries are consolidated by CDR3 protein sequence, retaining the most common genes and DNA. The sample has around 520,000 distinct CDR3 sequences on record, roughly 15% of them singletons. The top ten clonotypes cover approximately 15% of the sample. The sequenced material came from blood. Every receptor here comes from a woman in her thirties or forties with Graves' hyperthyroidism.

At least ten counts were recorded for this clonotype. The chain combines TRBV6-1 with TRBJ2-3; 9 bases line up with TRBD1. Germline CDR1 MNHNS, CDR2 SASEGT. CDR3 length: 15 residues. J lost 1 base, V lost 4 bases, and 3 bases had no gene match. This CDR3 reads CASSVGQGRTDTQYF. As DNA, the CDR3 is TGTGCCAGCAGTGTAGGACAGGGGCGCACAGATACGCAGTATTTT.

This clonotype was recorded a few times. The genes are TRBV5-6 and TRBJ2-7; 10 bases fit TRBD1. The V and J ends lost 2 bases and 5 bases, in that order; junction bases with no gene match: 7. This CDR3 is 15 amino acids long. Germline V gene lookup returns CDR1 SGHDT and CDR2 YYEEEE. The CDR3 DNA sequence: TGTGCCAGCAGCTTAGCGGGACAGGGGCGGGACGAGCAGTACTTC. Translating gives CASSLAGQGRDEQYF.

The rearrangement links TRBV6-2 or TRBV6-3 to TRBJ1-2, with D unresolved. The length of the CDR3 is 13 residues. V lost 2 bases, J lost 2 bases, and 6 bases lay in between. Germline lookup yields CDR1 MNHEY and CDR2 SVGEGT. CDR3: CASSYAANYGYTF. The CDR3 DNA reads as TGTGCCAGCAGTTACGCAGCGAACTATGGCTACACCTTC.

This clonotype was observed many times. The chain employs TRBV28 and TRBJ1-2; 7 bases match TRBD1. This CDR3 comprises 14 residues. The V segment lost 6 bases and the J segment 8 bases; nucleotides outside the gene matches: 12. Germline CDR1 and CDR2: MDHEN and SYDVKM. The CDR3 DNA follows: TGTGCCAGCAGCTTAACACAGGGGACGGGCGGCTACACCTTC. This translates into CASSLTQGTGGYTF.

This clonotype came up many times. The chain joins TRBV3-1 to TRBJ2-7; 8 bases line up with TRBD1. Germline trimming cut 4 bases from V and 3 bases from J; bases unmatched to any gene: 8. This CDR3 is 15 amino acids long. CDR1 is LGHDT, CDR2 YNNKEL, per germline (reference sequence). In DNA, the CDR3 is TGTGCCAGCAGCCCCGGGGCAGGACAGGGCTACGAGCAGTACTTC. Translated, it gives CASSPGAGQGYEQYF.

This clonotype was counted between two and nine times. This chain links TRBV5-1 with TRBJ2-7; either TRBD1 or TRBD2 may fit D (5 bases each). Trimming removed 2 bases from V and 5 bases from J, with 11 bases in between. This CDR3 has 13 amino acids. Germline V lookup: CDR1 SGHRS, CDR2 YFSETQ. CDR3: CASSFQGRDEQYF. The CDR3 coding sequence is TGCGCCAGCAGCTTCCAGGGACGCGACGAGCAGTACTTC. Drawing the rest from reference TRBV5-1 and TRBJ2-7, the complete variable domain is KAGVTQTPRYLIKTRGQQVTLSCSPISGHRSVSWYQQTPGQGLQFLFEYFSETQRNKGNFPGRFSGRQFSNSRSEMNVSTLELGDSALYLCASSFQGRDEQYFGPGTRLTVT.

This clonotype appeared many times. The gene calls are TRBV28 and TRBJ2-3; D not certain. Trimming left V 6 bases short and J 0 bases short, with 13 bases between. Germline V gene sequence: CDR1 MDHEN, CDR2 SYDVKM. There are 15 residues in the CDR3. CDR3 DNA sequence: TGTGCCAGCAGGCCACGCCCGTCTAGCACAGATACGCAGTATTTT. It yields the protein CASRPRPSSTDTQYF.

A few counts support this clonotype. V usage is TRBV19 and J usage is TRBJ2-7, with TRBD1 as a possible D gene (7 bases). The CDR3 consists of 14 residues. Germline values: CDR1 LNHDA, CDR2 SQIVND (reference sequence). The germline V and J ends were trimmed by 4 bases and 1 base, with 11 bases remaining between them. CDR3 protein: CASSTQGGSYEQYF. DNA of the CDR3: TGTGCCAGTAGTACCCAGGGGGGTTCCTACGAGCAGTACTTC.

The table lists this clonotype with many counts. The J gene is TRBJ2-7, the V gene TRBV10-1; D unclear. The CDR3 sequence is 11 residues long. Germline V gives CDR1 WNHNN, CDR2 SYGVQD (reference sequence). V lost 7 bases to trimming and J lost 6 bases, with 10 bases between them. CDR3 sequence reads: CASIASFEQYF. CDR3 in DNA: TGCGCCAGCATAGCTTCGTTCGAGCAGTACTTC.

This clonotype was seen ten or more times. The chain has TRBV20-1 and TRBJ2-7; D is perhaps TRBD1 or TRBD2 (5 bases each). In germline, CDR1 is DFQATT, CDR2 SNEGSKA (reference sequence). Trimming stripped 0 bases from V and 0 bases from J, with 9 bases between. The CDR3 sequence is 14 residues long. CDR3 residues: CSARDRDLSYEQYF. For the CDR3, the DNA is TGCAGTGCTAGAGACCGGGACCTCTCCTACGAGCAGTACTTC.

This clonotype was seen a few times. The V gene is TRBV4-1, the J gene TRBJ1-1, with 8 bases matching TRBD1. Germline V gene data show CDR1 as MGHRA and CDR2 as YSYEKL. V shed 3 bases, J shed 6 bases, and the junction held 9 bases outside the gene matches. This CDR3 has 15 amino acids. Here the CDR3 reads CASSHRQGLDAEAFF. In DNA, the CDR3 is TGCGCCAGCAGCCACCGACAGGGGTTGGACGCTGAAGCTTTCTTT.

The table lists this clonotype with many counts. J is TRBJ1-2 and V is TRBV3-1; D not resolved. Germline CDR1 and CDR2: LGHDT and YNNKEL (reference sequence). V was shortened by 0 bases and J by 1 base, with 3 bases between the two germline ends. The CDR3 has 13 amino acids. The CDR3 DNA reads TGTGCCAGCAGCCAAGATAGTAACTATGGCTACACCTTC. Its translation: CASSQDSNYGYTF.

This clonotype was detected ten times or more. The chain couples TRBV29-1 to TRBJ1-1; TRBD1 is a possible D gene (6 bases). Germline V lookup: CDR1 SQVTM, CDR2 ANQGSEA. Deletions cut 8 bases from V and 0 bases from J, with 10 bases between. CDR3 length: 12 residues. CDR3 nucleotide sequence: TGCAGCCCTGGACAGCTGAACACTGAAGCTTTCTTT. Translation: CSPGQLNTEAFF.

V usage is TRBV20-1 and J usage is TRBJ1-5; D ambiguous. V lost 0 bases and J lost 7, with 10 bases in between. Germline CDR1 DFQATT, CDR2 SNEGSKA (reference sequence). This CDR3 has 13 residues. CDR3: CSARERERQPQHF. CDR3 in DNA: TGCAGTGCTAGAGAGCGGGAGCGGCAGCCCCAGCATTTT.

In this sample, this clonotype turned up many times. This chain connects TRBV12-3 or TRBV12-4 to TRBJ1-2; 7 nucleotides line up with TRBD1. The CDR3 spans 13 residues. Trimming at V came to 7 bases and at J to 7 bases, leaving 9 bases not matched to a gene. This CDR3 is CASNHRGSGGYTF. In DNA, the CDR3 is TGTGCCAGCAATCACAGGGGTTCTGGTGGCTACACCTTC.

Points on this clonotype: The CDR3 ends on some other residue instead of the conserved phenylalanine or tryptophan, so this is likely a read error. The genes are TRBV12-3 or TRBV12-4 and TRBJ1-5; weak D call: TRBD1 (6 bases). V was clipped by 3 bases and J by 6 bases, with 12 bases between them. The CDR3 length is 14 residues. CDR3 bases: TGTGCCAGCAGTTTTGGGGGGGCGGGTCAGCCCCAGCATCTT. Its protein product is CASSFGGAGQPQHL.

This clonotype was picked up many times. This chain connects TRBV28 to TRBJ1-1, with D possibly TRBD1 on 6 matching bases. Germline V gene lookup returns CDR1 MDHEN and CDR2 SYDVKM. The CDR3 length is 16 residues. V lost 6 bases and J lost 1, with 18 bases in between. The CDR3, as DNA: TGTGCCAGCAGAGAGGGGGGCCCGGGAAAGAACACTGAAGCTTTCTTT. Amino acid sequence: CASREGGPGKNTEAFF.

This clonotype was counted between two and nine times. The chain links TRBV11-2 to TRBJ1-1; 7 nucleotides agree with TRBD1. CDR3 length: 14 amino acids. Germline CDR1 is SGHAT and CDR2 is FQNNGV. The V and J ends lost 1 base and 3 bases, in that order; junction bases with no gene match: 2. The CDR3 DNA is TGTGCCAGCAGCTTAGGGGACAGATACACTGAAGCTTTCTTT. This encodes CASSLGDRYTEAFF. The variable domain in full, completed from reference TRBV11-2 and TRBJ1-1, reads EAGVAQSPRYKIIEKRQSVAFWCNPISGHATLYWYQQILGQGPKLLIQFQNNGVVDDSQLPKDRFSAERLKGVDSTLKIQPAKLEDSAVYLCASSLGDRYTEAFFGQGTRLTVV.

This clonotype was observed at least ten times. V is TRBV2 and J is TRBJ2-1; D may be TRBD1 (7 bases). The germline CDR1 and CDR2 sequences are SNHLY and FYNNEI. The CDR3 length is 10 residues. V lost 3 bases to trimming and J lost 14 bases, with 8 bases between them. In nucleotides, the CDR3 is TGTGCCAGCAGTGACAGGGGGGAGTTCTTC. Residues: CASSDRGEFF.

The chain links TRBV3-1 to TRBJ2-2; D remains unclear. The germline CDR1 and CDR2 sequences are LGHDT and YNNKEL (reference sequence). The CDR3 covers 13 residues. The V and J ends lost 0 bases and 6 bases respectively, with 5 bases between them. DNA for the CDR3: TGTGCCAGCAGCCAAGATCCCCCCGGGGAGCTGTTTTTT. This gives the protein CASSQDPPGELFF.

The sample holds a few counts of this clonotype. The genes are TRBV10-1 and TRBJ2-1; 7 nucleotides line up with TRBD1. After removal of 0 bases from V and 8 bases from J, the junction contained 7 bases not matched to a gene. Looked up from germline, CDR1 is WNHNN and CDR2 is SYGVQD (reference sequence). The CDR3 consists of 15 residues. CDR3: CASSESGAGGHEQFF. The CDR3 DNA reads TGCGCCAGCAGTGAGTCCGGCGCAGGGGGACATGAGCAGTTCTTC.

This clonotype came up many times. J is TRBJ2-3 and V is TRBV6-1, with D perhaps being TRBD1 or TRBD2 (5 bases each). Germline CDR1 is MNHNS and CDR2 is SASEGT. The CDR3 runs to 11 residues. CDR3 nucleotide sequence: TGTGAACGGGGCGGCACAGATACGCAGTATTTT. This translates into CERGGTDTQYF.

This clonotype was observed at least ten times. The chain is built from TRBV28 and TRBJ1-1, with D possibly TRBD1 on 5 matching bases. Trimming took off 5 bases at V and 0 bases at J, with 16 bases between the two ends. Per the germline V gene, CDR1 is MDHEN and CDR2 is SYDVKM. This CDR3 contains 16 residues. CDR3 loop: CASSLRAGRMNTEAFF. For the CDR3, the DNA is TGTGCCAGCAGTCTACGAGCAGGGAGGATGAACACTGAAGCTTTCTTT.

This clonotype was observed a few times. The chain joins TRBV5-1 to TRBJ2-2, with D possibly being TRBD1 or TRBD2 (5 bases each). The V gene lost 3 bases and the J gene lost 0 bases, with 6 bases spanning the gap. From germline, CDR1 is SGHRS and CDR2 YFSETQ. The CDR3 consists of 14 residues. As DNA, the CDR3 is TGCGCCAGCAGCTGGGGACCGAACACCGGGGAGCTGTTTTTT. Amino acids: CASSWGPNTGELFF.

This clonotype was seen many times. The chain has TRBV20-1 and TRBJ2-7; D remains ambiguous. There are 12 residues in the CDR3. Germline V gene sequence: CDR1 DFQATT, CDR2 SNEGSKA (reference sequence). V lost 1 base and J lost 5, with 9 bases in between. DNA for the CDR3: TGCAGTGCTAGAGCAAGGGTTAACGAGCAGTACTTC. As protein: CSARARVNEQYF.

In this sample, this clonotype turned up many times. This sequence joins TRBV20-1 and TRBJ2-3, with D tentatively TRBD2 (5 bases). The V and J ends lost 0 bases and 2 bases respectively, with 15 bases between them. CDR1 is DFQATT, CDR2 SNEGSKA, per germline (reference sequence). This CDR3 is built from 16 residues. The DNA for the CDR3 is TGCAGTGCTAGAGATAGGCTAGCAGCCAACACAGATACGCAGTATTTT. It translates to CSARDRLAANTDTQYF.

The rearrangement uses TRBV9 and TRBJ2-3; the match to TRBD2 covers 14 bases. CDR1 and CDR2 from the germline V gene are SGDLS and YYNGEE. The V and J ends lost 3 bases and 1 base, in that order; junction bases with no gene match: 4. The CDR3 is 17 amino acids. CDR3 bases: TGTGCCAGCAGCGCGGGACTAGCGGGAGCGGGCACAGATACGCAGTATTTT. Amino acid sequence: CASSAGLAGAGTDTQYF. Drawing the rest from reference TRBV9 and TRBJ2-3, the complete variable domain is DSGVTQTPKHLITATGQRVTLRCSPRSGDLSVYWYQQSLDQGLQFLIQYYNGEERAKGNILERFSAQQFPDLHSELNLSSLELGDSALYFCASSAGLAGAGTDTQYFGPGTRLTVL.

V gene TRBV29-1 combines with J gene TRBJ2-5; tentatively, D is TRBD1 or TRBD2 (5 bases each). V lost 6 bases and J lost 2, with 16 bases in between. CDR1 and CDR2 (germline): SQVTM, ANQGSEA. This CDR3 is 14 amino acids long. The CDR3 reads CSVGVRGSQETQYF. For the CDR3, the DNA is TGCAGCGTGGGGGTCCGAGGGTCTCAAGAGACCCAGTACTTC.

The chain joins TRBV5-4 to TRBJ1-2; 10 bases agree with TRBD1. The CDR3 length is 14 residues. From germline, CDR1 is SGHNT and CDR2 YYREEE (reference sequence). Trimming cost V 3 bases and J 7 bases; bases outside gene matches: 6. The CDR3 reads CASSSAGQGVGYTF. As DNA, the CDR3 is TGTGCCAGCAGCTCGGCAGGACAGGGGGTTGGCTACACCTTC.

This clonotype has at least ten counts. The chain recombines TRBV3-1 with TRBJ2-7, with 10 bases that match TRBD1. This CDR3 spans 13 amino acids. Per germline, CDR1 LGHDT and CDR2 YNNKEL (reference sequence). V lost 8 bases and J lost 4; bases outside the gene matches: 5. CDR3 bases: TGTGCCAGCGGCGGGACAGGGGCATACGAGCAGTACTTC. It specifies CASGGTGAYEQYF.

This clonotype was detected only a few times. The V gene is TRBV6-6, the J gene TRBJ2-3; D is uncertain. Germline V gene data show CDR1 as MNHNY and CDR2 as SVGAGI (reference sequence). V was pared by 2 bases and J by 0 bases, with 12 bases between. CDR3 length equals 16 residues. CDR3 in DNA: TGTGCCAGCAGTTACAGGATCAGGAGTAGCACAGATACGCAGTATTTT. This sequence encodes CASSYRIRSSTDTQYF.

In its sample, this clonotype was seen many times. V and J are TRBV18 and TRBJ2-7; D uncertain. Between the trimmed V and J ends, which lost 0 bases and 4 bases, there was a span of 10 bases. Germline V lookup: CDR1 KGHSH, CDR2 LQKENI. The CDR3 is 14 residues long. Here the CDR3 reads CASSPPARRYEQYF. The CDR3 nucleotides read TGTGCCAGCTCACCACCGGCTCGTCGGTACGAGCAGTACTTC.